Below, 14 T cell receptor beta chains from the same sample are listed, as sequenced in a study of T cells after posttransplantation cyclophosphamide. Cyclophosphamide on days +3 and +4 followed busulfan-fludarabine conditioning and a marrow graft. The table came from immunoSEQ multiplex PCR; TCRdb's copy has only in-frame clones and leaves some out. The record shows approximately 18,000 clones for this sample, with no singletons present. Sequenced here: PBMCs, sampled after allogeneic stem cell transplant with posttransplant cyclophosphamide. The source is a female patient younger than 45 who received an allogeneic stem cell transplant from a related donor, was CMV-positive, and had no GVHD. Part of the T cell pool may stem from the graft donor.

The sample holds many counts of this clone. CDR3 loop: CASSTQGASEKLFF. The CDR3 region has the DNA TGTGCCAGTAGTACCCAGGGGGCCTCTGAAAAACTGTTTTTT. The chain uses TRBV19 and TRBJ1-4; 8 bases are shared with TRBD1. V lost 4 bases and J lost 7; bases outside the gene matches: 5. This CDR3 spans 14 amino acids. Germline-derived CDR1 and CDR2 are LNHDA and SQIVND (reference sequence).

This clone occurred a few times. The chain links TRBV6-5 to TRBJ1-5, with D possibly TRBD1 on 5 matching bases. With 11 bases removed from V and 7 bases from J, the gap between germline ends came to 21 bases. CDR1 and CDR2 (germline): MNHEY, SVGAGI. This CDR3 is 14 amino acids long. CDR3 in amino acids: CAATGTPFRQPQHF. CDR3 bases: TGTGCCGCGACCGGGACTCCCTTTAGGCAGCCCCAGCATTTT.

Many counts were recorded for this clone. The chain joins TRBV6-5 to TRBJ2-5, with 9 bases lining up with TRBD1. The DNA end favors TRBJ2-7, so the J call may be wrong. CDR1 is MNHEY, CDR2 SVGAGI, per germline. The CDR3 runs 13 residues. CDR3 loop: CASTRTGVYEQYF. In DNA, the CDR3 is TGTGCCAGCACAAGGACAGGGGTGTACGAGCAGTACTTC.

This clone was observed at least ten times. V usage is TRBV6-1 and J usage is TRBJ2-7, with D tentatively TRBD2 (6 bases). Trimming took off 7 bases at V and 3 bases at J, with 13 bases between the two ends. The V gene's germline CDR1 is MNHNS and CDR2 SASEGT. CDR3 length equals 13 residues. CDR3 sequence reads: CASNSGEGYEQYF. Written as DNA, the CDR3 is TGTGCCAGCAACTCGGGGGAAGGCTACGAGCAGTACTTC.

This clone appeared many times. V is TRBV2 and J is TRBJ2-7; perhaps TRBD1 as D (6 bases). This CDR3 contains 12 residues. CDR1 is SNHLY, CDR2 FYNNEI, per germline. V was trimmed by 6 bases and J by 3 bases, leaving 9 bases between them. As DNA, the CDR3 is TGTGCCAGCAGCCACAGGGACTACGAGCAGTACTTC. Its translation: CASSHRDYEQYF.

This clone was counted at least ten times. The J gene is TRBJ2-1, the V gene TRBV6-6; 12 bases align to TRBD2. Germline V CDR1 and CDR2: MNHNY, SVGAGI (reference sequence). The CDR3 is 16 residues long. Trimming took 5 bases from V and 7 from J; bases not matched to a gene: 9. CDR3 residues: CASSQTGTSGSNEQFF. CDR3 DNA: TGTGCCAGCAGTCAGACCGGGACTAGCGGGTCGAATGAGCAGTTCTTC.

This clone was seen ten or more times. V and J are TRBV7-9 and TRBJ2-7; possible D gene TRBD2, 6 bases. Trimming shortened V by 2 bases and J by 3 bases, and 14 bases separated the two germline ends. Germline CDR1 reads SEHNR; CDR2 reads FQNEAQ (reference sequence). The CDR3 runs 15 residues. The chain's CDR3 is CASSLSSVGGYEQYF. The CDR3 nucleotides are TGTGCCAGCAGCTTATCGTCAGTGGGAGGCTACGAGCAGTACTTC.

This clone occurred many times. The chain carries TRBV25-1 and TRBJ2-5; TRBD1 agrees at 7 bases. The CDR3 runs 15 residues. CDR1 is MGHDK and CDR2 is SYGVNS in the germline V gene. Trimming removed 2 bases from V and 1 base from J; junction bases left unmatched: 4. The CDR3 nucleotides read TGTGCCAGCAGTGAAGGGACAGCGAGCCAAGAGACCCAGTACTTC. Translated, it gives CASSEGTASQETQYF.

This clone has a count of ten or more. The chain is built from TRBV9 and TRBJ2-1; possibly TRBD2 for D (5 bases). Trimming pared 3 bases from V and 4 bases from J, leaving 14 bases between. Per germline, CDR1 SGDLS and CDR2 YYNGEE. This CDR3 contains 15 residues. CDR3 residues: CASSADLGLYNEQFF. The CDR3, as DNA: TGTGCCAGCAGCGCCGACCTCGGACTTTACAATGAGCAGTTCTTC.

This clone was seen more than once but under ten times. V usage is TRBV9 and J usage is TRBJ1-6; 8 bases line up with TRBD1. Trimming removed 1 base from V and 7 bases from J; junction bases left unmatched: 7. The CDR3 sequence is 16 residues long. The V gene's germline CDR1 is SGDLS and CDR2 YYNGEE. CDR3 nucleotides: TGTGCCAGCAGCGTAACTCCGGGACAGGAAAATTCACCCCTCCACTTT. Its translation is CASSVTPGQENSPLHF.

This clone showed up many times. This chain joins TRBV7-6 and TRBJ2-1, with 11 nucleotides matching TRBD2. CDR1 is SGHVS and CDR2 is FNYEAQ in the germline V gene. Losses at the gene ends were 2 bases for V and 14 bases for J; bases not matched to a gene: 5. CDR3 length: 13 amino acids. The CDR3 DNA is TGTGCCAGCAGCTTAATGGGACTAGCGGCCAAGTTCTTC. This encodes CASSLMGLAAKFF.

This clone was recorded many times. CDR3: CASSKGGEYEQYF. Here the CDR3 DNA reads TGTGCCAGCAGCAAAGGAGGAGAGTACGAGCAGTACTTC. The chain couples TRBV21-1 to TRBJ2-7; whether TRBD2, the table's D call, matches the DNA was not checked. TRBV21-1 is a documented pseudogene. The CDR3 consists of 13 residues.

Ten or more counts support this clone. This chain links TRBV20-1 with TRBJ2-5, with a tentative D call TRBD2 (6 bases). Looked up from germline, CDR1 is DFQATT and CDR2 is SNEGSKA (reference sequence). The CDR3 is 11 residues long. With 5 bases removed from V and 5 bases from J, the gap between germline ends came to 9 bases. The CDR3 nucleotides are TGCAGTGCTGGGGGGTCGGAGACCCAGTACTTC. Its translation: CSAGGSETQYF.

This clone was detected ten times or more. The genes are TRBV11-2 and TRBJ2-5; TRBD1 matches at 10 bases. Trimming took 5 bases from V and 5 from J; bases not matched to a gene: 11. Germline loops: CDR1 SGHAT, CDR2 FQNNGV. The CDR3 totals 16 residues. The CDR3 nucleotides read TGTGCCAGCAGCCCCCAGCGGACAGGGGGTCTGGAGACCCAGTACTTC. It translates to CASSPQRTGGLETQYF. The entire variable domain, with the rest obtained from reference TRBV11-2 and TRBJ2-5, is as follows: EAGVAQSPRYKIIEKRQSVAFWCNPISGHATLYWYQQILGQGPKLLIQFQNNGVVDDSQLPKDRFSAERLKGVDSTLKIQPAKLEDSAVYLCASSPQRTGGLETQYFGPGTRLLVL.